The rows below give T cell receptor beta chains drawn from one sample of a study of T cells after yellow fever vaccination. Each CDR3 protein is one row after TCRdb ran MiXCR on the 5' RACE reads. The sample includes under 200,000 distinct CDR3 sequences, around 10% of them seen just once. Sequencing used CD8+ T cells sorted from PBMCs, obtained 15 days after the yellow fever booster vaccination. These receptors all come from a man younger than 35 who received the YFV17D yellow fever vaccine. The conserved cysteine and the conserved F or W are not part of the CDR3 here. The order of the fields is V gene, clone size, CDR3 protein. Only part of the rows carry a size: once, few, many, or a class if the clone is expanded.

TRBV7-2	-	ASSLMGGGNYNEQF
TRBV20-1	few	SASQHLNQPQH
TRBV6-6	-	ASSYWPGTDSYGYT
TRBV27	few	ASSPYRGLSSYEQY
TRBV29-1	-	STEWDRGRNEQF
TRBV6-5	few	ASSRGVPNEQF
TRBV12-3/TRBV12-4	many	ASRIGQTYEQY
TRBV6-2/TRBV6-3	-	ASSSFQGSDTQY
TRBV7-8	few	ASSLGFSDTQY
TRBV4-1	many	ASSQIGQGNYNSPLH
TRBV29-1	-	SAGQGMNTEAF
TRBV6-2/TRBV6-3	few	ASSPTGRGTDTQY
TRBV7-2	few	ASSLEAF
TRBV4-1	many	ASSQVGELF
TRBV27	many	ASSSPGVTDTQY
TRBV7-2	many	ASSPVGVTGELF
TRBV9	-	ASSGIGELF
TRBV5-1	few	ASSTGQGTYGYT
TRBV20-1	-	SARDSSGWQF
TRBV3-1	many	ASSQGGEGYNEQF
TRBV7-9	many	ASSLSTPIGELF
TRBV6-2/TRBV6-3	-	ASSYEAGLNTEAF
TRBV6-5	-	ASRGAGGAH
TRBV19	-	ASSPSSWSNQPQH
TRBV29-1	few	SVYPGRGAYEQY
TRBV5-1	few	ASSLGSQRTQY
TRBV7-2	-	ASSFRTGSFNEKLF
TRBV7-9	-	ASSLGRTGDTGELF
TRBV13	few	ASSNRNQPQH
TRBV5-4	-	ASSFKGSSYEQY
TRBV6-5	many	ASSYLLGGRQETQY
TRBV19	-	ASSRLAGSYNEQF
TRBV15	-	ATSRAISGVQETQY
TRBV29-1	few	SVNSGLGELF
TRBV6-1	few	ASSVRGASYEQY
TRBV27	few	ASSLAGGRRDTQY